Listed below are T cell receptor beta chains from one sample, sequenced in a study of blood T cell repertoires in COVID-19. Generated by immunoSEQ multiplex PCR, the TCRdb table keeps only in-frame clones and is missing some. This sample carries about 220,000 clones, about 80% of them seen once, and the ten largest clones take roughly 4.8%. The sample consisted of PBMCs or T cells enriched from blood (not recorded which). The source of these receptors is a woman in her fifties or sixties who had been exposed to COVID-19. The CDR3 runs from the conserved cysteine through the conserved F or W. Each record gives: clone size, V gene, J gene, D gene, CDR3 protein, CDR3 DNA. A D gene is named only where the DNA matches it firmly. Size is omitted from some rows. Given values are once, few, many or a class for expanded clones.

>.|TRBV9|TRBJ2-1|TRBD2
CASSVTSGGYNEQFF
TGTGCCAGCAGCGTGACTAGCGGGGGGTACAATGAGCAGTTCTTC
>.|TRBV19|TRBJ2-1|TRBD1
CAVGTGLSNEQFF
TGTGCCGTAGGGACAGGGCTAAGCAATGAGCAGTTCTTC
>.|TRBV18|TRBJ1-1|TRBD1
CASSPRTGLNTEAFF
TGTGCCAGCTCACCCCGGACAGGCTTGAACACTGAAGCTTTCTTT
>.|TRBV6-5|TRBJ1-2|.
CASTSGANSGYTF
TGTGCCAGCACCTCAGGGGCGAATAGTGGCTACACCTTC
>.|TRBV5-1|TRBJ2-6|.
CASSLAPRAGANVLTF
TGCGCCAGCAGCTTGGCCCCCCGGGCTGGGGCCAACGTCCTGACTTTC
>.|TRBV11-2|TRBJ1-1|.
CASGIQGSTEAFF
TGTGCCAGCGGAATACAGGGAAGTACTGAAGCTTTCTTT
>.|TRBV9|TRBJ2-7|TRBD1
CASSAVGQGAGEQYF
TGTGCCAGCAGCGCTGTAGGACAGGGGGCGGGGGAGCAGTACTTC
>.|TRBV27|TRBJ2-2|TRBD1
CASSAGTGLIGELFF
TGTGCCAGCAGTGCCGGGACAGGTCTAATCGGGGAGCTGTTTTTT
>.|TRBV10-1|TRBJ1-1|.
CASSESNSYTEAFF
TGCGCCAGCAGTGAGTCGAACAGCTACACTGAAGCTTTCTTT
>.|TRBV6-1|TRBJ1-6|.
CASSESSEGSPLHF
TGTGCCAGCAGTGAATCGTCAGAGGGCTCACCCCTCCACTTT
>.|TRBV7-2|TRBJ2-6|.
CASSFTTYSGANVLTF
TGTGCCAGCAGCTTCACTACCTACTCTGGGGCCAACGTCCTGACTTTC
>few|TRBV11-2|TRBJ1-3|.
CASSFGPLGAGNTIYF
TGTGCCAGCAGCTTCGGCCCGTTAGGGGCTGGAAACACCATATATTTT
>.|TRBV18|TRBJ2-2|.
CASSPSQGPNTGELFF
TGTGCCAGCTCACCATCCCAGGGGCCGAACACCGGGGAGCTGTTTTTT
>.|TRBV5-5|TRBJ2-5|TRBD2
CASSFSGGIQETQYF
TGTGCCAGCAGTTTTAGCGGGGGGATCCAAGAGACCCAGTACTTC
>.|TRBV19|TRBJ1-2|TRBD1
CASSFNTGGIGDGYTF
TGTGCCAGTAGTTTTAACACAGGGGGCATAGGAGATGGCTACACCTTC
>once|TRBV19|TRBJ1-4|TRBD1
CASSTPPGTGGTNEKLFF
TGTGCCAGTAGTACCCCCCCCGGGACAGGGGGGACTAATGAAAAACTGTTTTTT
>.|TRBV28|TRBJ1-2|TRBD1
CASSGPGTGYYGYTF
TGTGCCAGCAGTGGTCCCGGGACAGGGTACTATGGCTACACCTTC
>.|TRBV6-2/TRBV6-3|TRBJ2-7|TRBD2
CASSSVGLTAYEQYF
TGTGCCAGCAGCTCGGTGGGACTAACTGCCTACGAGCAGTACTTC
>.|TRBV5-8|TRBJ1-6|TRBD1
CASSSMTGWGSPLHF
TGTGCCAGCAGCTCGATGACAGGGTGGGGGTCACCCCTCCACTTT
>.|TRBV6-6|TRBJ1-2|.
CASARELDYGYTF
TGTGCCAGCGCAAGGGAGCTCGACTATGGCTACACCTTC
>.|TRBV5-1|TRBJ2-7|.
CASSSLQGLNLHEQYF
TGCGCCAGCAGCTCCCTTCAGGGGCTAAATCTCCACGAGCAGTACTTC
>.|TRBV14|TRBJ2-1|TRBD1
CASSLETGLSSYNEQFF
TGTGCCAGCAGCCTTGAGACAGGGCTCAGCTCCTACAATGAGCAGTTCTTC
>.|TRBV28|TRBJ1-5|TRBD1
CASRLGEGQAMKYSNQPQHF
TGTGCCAGCAGATTGGGGGAGGGACAGGCGATGAAATATAGCAATCAGCCCCAGCATTTT
>.|TRBV6-4|TRBJ2-1|TRBD2
CASSGTSGNEQFF
TGTGCCAGCAGTGGAACTAGCGGAAATGAGCAGTTCTTC
>.|TRBV6-5|TRBJ1-6|TRBD1
CASSYGTGVNSPLHF
TGTGCCAGCAGTTACGGGACAGGGGTAAATTCACCCCTCCACTTT
>once|TRBV2|TRBJ2-7|TRBD2
CASSDVAGDYEQYF
TGTGCCAGCAGTGATGTGGCGGGGGATTACGAGCAGTACTTC
>.|TRBV5-4|TRBJ2-3|TRBD2
CASSLRLAGGSDTQYF
TGTGCCAGCAGCCTAAGACTAGCGGGGGGGTCAGATACGCAGTATTTT
>.|TRBV5-4|TRBJ1-1|.
CASSSNMGLNTEAFF
TGTGCCAGCAGCTCAAATATGGGGCTGAACACTGAAGCTTTCTTT
>.|TRBV12-1|TRBJ1-4|.
CASSFLDRANEKLFF
TGTGCCAGCAGCTTTCTTGACAGGGCTAATGAAAAACTGTTTTTT
>.|TRBV5-1|TRBJ2-3|TRBD1
CASSRFGTADSTDTQYF
TGCGCCAGCAGCCGCTTTGGGACAGCGGATAGCACAGATACGCAGTATTTT
>.|TRBV29-1|TRBJ1-4|.
CSVKRRGNEKLFF
TGCAGCGTTAAAAGACGGGGGAATGAAAAACTGTTTTTT
>.|TRBV18|TRBJ2-3|.
CASSSPLVSTQYF
TGTGCCAGCTCGTCCCCGCTAGTTTCTACGCAGTATTTT
>.|TRBV5-1|TRBJ2-4|.
CASSTSQGGGAKNIQYF
TGCGCCAGCAGCACGAGTCAGGGAGGGGGAGCCAAAAACATTCAGTACTTC
>.|TRBV19|TRBJ1-5|.
CASSAWVRAQHF
TGTGCCAGTAGTGCATGGGTTCGGGCCCAGCATTTT
>few|TRBV2|TRBJ2-5|TRBD2
CARGTSGEETQYF
TGTGCCAGGGGGACTAGCGGGGAAGAGACCCAGTACTTC
>few|TRBV2|TRBJ1-5|TRBD1
CASRTGTGAFQPQHF
TGTGCCAGCAGAACCGGGACAGGGGCCTTTCAGCCCCAGCATTTT
>.|TRBV18|TRBJ2-7|TRBD1
CASSGTGRGEQYF
TGTGCCAGCTCGGGGACAGGGCGAGGCGAGCAGTACTTC
>.|TRBV21-1|TRBJ1-2|.
CASSKDRESNYGYTF
TGTGCCAGCAGCAAAGACCGGGAATCTAACTATGGCTACACCTTC
>.|TRBV6-2/TRBV6-3|TRBJ2-3|TRBD2
CASSSERGHTDTQYF
TGTGCCAGCAGTTCTGAGCGGGGCCACACAGATACGCAGTATTTT
>.|TRBV4-1|TRBJ1-2|TRBD1
CASSRQGPEANYGYTF
TGCGCCAGCAGCCGACAGGGGCCGGAGGCTAACTATGGCTACACCTTC
>few|TRBV29-1|TRBJ1-1|TRBD1
CSVRGQGLAEAFF
TGCAGCGTCCGCGGACAGGGGTTAGCTGAAGCTTTCTTT
>once|TRBV6-5|TRBJ1-1|.
CASRLSPTGISEAFF
TGTGCCAGCCGCCTGTCCCCCACAGGGATATCTGAAGCTTTCTTT
>.|TRBV20-1|TRBJ1-1|.
CSASVLAQNTEAFF
TGCAGTGCTAGTGTACTAGCTCAAAACACTGAAGCTTTCTTT
>.|TRBV7-2|TRBJ2-5|.
CASSPSRLYQETQYF
TGTGCCAGCAGCCCTTCCCGACTATACCAAGAGACCCAGTACTTC
>.|TRBV5-1|TRBJ2-3|.
CASSLALQIADTQYF
TGCGCCAGCAGCTTGGCCTTGCAGATTGCAGATACGCAGTATTTT
>.|TRBV19|TRBJ1-2|.
CASPSRGGYTF
TGTGCCAGTCCCTCCCGGGGTGGCTACACCTTC
>.|TRBV6-4|TRBJ1-1|TRBD1
CASSPGTGFSNTEAFF
TGTGCCAGCAGCCCCGGGACAGGGTTCTCGAACACTGAAGCTTTCTTT
>.|TRBV5-1|TRBJ1-1|.
CASSPRATGRNTEAFF
TGCGCCAGCAGCCCTAGGGCTACAGGAAGGAACACTGAAGCTTTCTTT
>once|TRBV24-1|TRBJ2-3|.
CATSDNSGVSTDTQYF
TGTGCCACCAGTGACAATAGCGGAGTCAGCACAGATACGCAGTATTTT
>few|TRBV25-1|TRBJ2-5|TRBD1
CASRQGWETQYF
TGTGCCAGCAGACAGGGGTGGGAGACCCAGTACTTC
>.|TRBV6-5|TRBJ1-5|.
CASRQSNQPQHF
TGTGCCAGTAGACAGTCCAATCAGCCCCAGCATTTT
>.|TRBV4-2|TRBJ2-5|TRBD2
CASSQLAGATGLAQYF
TGTGCCAGCAGCCAACTAGCGGGGGCCACAGGGTTGGCCCAGTACTTC
>once|TRBV30|TRBJ2-4|.
CAWSVSENIQYF
TGTGCCTGGAGTGTATCCGAAAACATTCAGTACTTC
>.|TRBV28|TRBJ1-1|.
CASSGGRYTEAFF
TGTGCCAGCAGTGGGGGGAGGTACACTGAAGCTTTCTTT
>.|TRBV6-5|TRBJ1-1|.
CASIWQGMNTEAFF
TGTGCCAGCATCTGGCAGGGGATGAACACTGAAGCTTTCTTT
>.|TRBV15|TRBJ2-2|.
CATSRDPFPGELFF
TGTGCCACCAGCAGAGATCCTTTTCCCGGGGAGCTGTTTTTT
>.|TRBV9|TRBJ1-1|.
CASSVGAEVYTEAFF
TGTGCCAGCAGCGTAGGGGCGGAGGTCTACACTGAAGCTTTCTTT
>few|TRBV29-1|TRBJ1-3|.
CSVRGKDNTIYF
TGCAGCGTGCGGGGAAAAGATAACACCATATATTTT
>once|TRBV6-5|TRBJ1-1|.
CASSYSGSRYRAFF
TGTGCCAGCAGTTACTCGGGCAGCCGATACCGAGCTTTCTTT